This T cell receptor beta chain was obtained from a study of shared clonotypes between healthy human individuals. The input for sorted-subset replicate PCRs was about 210 ng DNA, some 28,000 T cell genomes. Clones were sequenced by immunoSEQ multiplex PCR, and TCRdb holds only the in-frame ones, with some missing. This sample carries a few hundred thousand clones, approximately 70% of them seen once, and the ten largest clones take around 10%. Only one count was recorded for this clone. CDR3 length: 12 amino acids. The V gene's germline CDR1 is SNHLY and CDR2 FYNNEI. V lost 5 bases and J lost 8, with 12 bases in between.

Sequencing was performed on memory CD4+ T cells sorted from blood. As to subset: CD45RA-negative fraction. The V gene is TRBV2, the J gene TRBJ1-1, with D tentatively TRBD1 (6 bases). This TCR was recovered from a man aged 30 to 39 in good health. As DNA, the CDR3 is TGTGCCAGCAGTCTTGGACAGATGGAAGCTTTCTTT. Translated: CASSLGQMEAFF.